The rows below give T cell receptor beta chains drawn from one sample of a study of control samples from healthy donors and cancer patients. TCRdb keeps only in-frame clones here, not all; method: immunoSEQ multiplex PCR. This repertoire shows around 79,000 clones, 90% to 95% found once; its top ten account for around 1.3%. Sequences were obtained from PBMCs. The receptors derive from a woman aged 40-49 years with lung cancer. Both conserved end residues are part of each CDR3. The D gene is left open where the match is weak. Only part of the rows carry a size: once, few, many, or a class if the clone is expanded.

abundance | j_gene | v_gene | d_gene | len | CDR3nt | CDR3aa
NA | TRBJ2-1 | TRBV19 | NA | 13 | TGTGCCAGTAGTAATGGGTTCTACAATGAGCAGTTCTTC | CASSNGFYNEQFF
few | TRBJ1-4 | TRBV25-1 | NA | 14 | TGTGCCAGCAGTGTAGACGTCACTAATGAAAAACTGTTTTTT | CASSVDVTNEKLFF
NA | TRBJ1-6 | TRBV6-5 | NA | 16 | TGTGCCAGCAGTTCAGACCCCGAAGGATGGAATTCACCCCTCCACTTT | CASSSDPEGWNSPLHF
NA | TRBJ2-2 | TRBV5-6 | NA | 14 | TGTGCCAGCAGCTTGGAGGGGATTACCGGGGAGCTGTTTTTT | CASSLEGITGELFF
NA | TRBJ1-6 | TRBV6-5 | NA | 15 | TGTGCCAGCAGTTACGAACAGGGATACAATTCACCCCTCCACTTT | CASSYEQGYNSPLHF
few | TRBJ2-2 | TRBV6-4 | NA | 13 | TGTGCCAGCAGTGGGGACAACACCGGGGAGCTGTTTTTT | CASSGDNTGELFF
NA | TRBJ2-1 | TRBV5-1 | TRBD2 | 18 | TGCGCCAGCAGCTCCGGGACTAGCGGGGGGGCGAAATACAATGAGCAGTTCTTC | CASSSGTSGGAKYNEQFF
NA | TRBJ1-1 | TRBV10-3 | TRBD1 | 14 | TGTGCCATCACCAGGGGGCCCATGAACACTGAAGCTTTCTTT | CAITRGPMNTEAFF
NA | TRBJ1-4 | TRBV11-2 | NA | 14 | TGTGCCAGCAGCCCACCAGGGATTAGGGAAAAACTGTTTTTT | CASSPPGIREKLFF
NA | TRBJ1-4 | TRBV4-1 | TRBD1 | 15 | TGCGCCAGCAGCCAACCACAGGGGGCAATTAAAAAACTGTTTTTT | CASSQPQGAIKKLFF
NA | TRBJ1-5 | TRBV27 | NA | 13 | TGTGCCAGCAGACTTGTCCGGGATCAGCCCCAGCATTTT | CASRLVRDQPQHF
NA | TRBJ2-3 | TRBV6-2/TRBV6-3 | TRBD2 | 17 | TGTGCCAGCAGTTACCGTATTACTAGCGGGGGGCCCGACACGCAGTATTTT | CASSYRITSGGPDTQYF
NA | TRBJ2-1 | TRBV6-2/TRBV6-3 | NA | 15 | TGTGCCAGCAGCCGAACCGGGTCGTTAAACAATGAGCAGTTCTTC | CASSRTGSLNNEQFF
NA | TRBJ1-4 | TRBV7-9 | NA | 13 | TGTGCCAGCAGCCCCCCTGTGGGCAACCGGCTGTTTTTT | CASSPPVGNRLFF
NA | TRBJ2-1 | TRBV7-9 | TRBD2 | 16 | TGTGCCAGCAGCCGATCTCGGGGGGTCCCGTCGGATGAGCAGTTCTTC | CASSRSRGVPSDEQFF
NA | TRBJ2-2 | TRBV9 | TRBD2 | 17 | TGTGCCAGCAGCCCCCCTCCCCCGGGACTAGTAACCGGGGAGCTGTTTTTT | CASSPPPPGLVTGELFF
once | TRBJ1-1 | TRBV27 | NA | 11 | TGTGCCAGCAGTTTTGGTTTTGAAGCTTTCTTT | CASSFGFEAFF
few | TRBJ2-7 | TRBV27 | NA | 13 | TGTGCCAGCAGTAGAAACAGGCACTACGAGCAGTACTTC | CASSRNRHYEQYF
NA | TRBJ1-1 | TRBV21-1 | NA | 16 | TGTGCCAGCACCAAGGGGTCGGACAGGGGGTTCGCTGAAGCTTTCTTT | CASTKGSDRGFAEAFF
NA | TRBJ2-6 | TRBV10-3 | NA | 18 | TGTGCCATCAGTGAGTCGGTTGGGGGGGCGGCTGGGGCCAACGTCCTGACTTTC | CAISESVGGAAGANVLTF
NA | TRBJ1-2 | TRBV27 | NA | 14 | TGTGCCAGCAGTCGGTCGACAGTGAACTATGGCTACACCTTC | CASSRSTVNYGYTF
NA | TRBJ1-6 | TRBV19 | NA | 15 | TGTGCCAGTAGTATTCTGTACGGTCAGAATTCACCCCTCCACTTT | CASSILYGQNSPLHF
NA | TRBJ1-6 | TRBV28 | NA | 16 | TGTGCCAGCAGCCATAGTTCCGGGAGCATAAGCTCACCCCTCCACTTT | CASSHSSGSISSPLHF
NA | TRBJ1-1 | TRBV5-4 | NA | 14 | TGTGCCAGCAGCGCCCGGGCGCTGAACACTGAAGCTTTCTTT | CASSARALNTEAFF
NA | TRBJ1-6 | TRBV11-2 | NA | 12 | TGTGCCAGCAGCCCGGGGAATTCACCCCTCCACTTT | CASSPGNSPLHF
NA | TRBJ2-7 | TRBV5-1 | TRBD1 | 17 | TGCGCCAGCAGCTTGGCACACCCGGGACAGGGCTCCTACGAGCAGTACTTC | CASSLAHPGQGSYEQYF
NA | TRBJ2-5 | TRBV12-5 | NA | 13 | TGTGCTAGTGGTTTGGGAGGGAGCGAGACCCAGTACTTC | CASGLGGSETQYF
NA | TRBJ1-5 | TRBV18 | NA | 15 | TGTGCCAGCTCAGGTAGTCAGTCGGTCAATCAGCCCCAGCATTTT | CASSGSQSVNQPQHF
once | TRBJ1-4 | TRBV6-1 | NA | 18 | TGTGCCAGCAGTGAAAGGTGGCGCAGGCCTGCAACTAATGAAAAACTGTTTTTT | CASSERWRRPATNEKLFF
once | TRBJ2-1 | TRBV19 | NA | 13 | TGTGCCAGTAGTCCCTCGACAGGTATCGAGCAGTTCTTC | CASSPSTGIEQFF
NA | TRBJ2-5 | TRBV5-1 | NA | 15 | TGCGCCAGCAGCTCGACTCTGACTAGTGAAGAGACCCAGTACTTC | CASSSTLTSEETQYF